The following is a T cell receptor (beta chain) sequence with its context. This sample stems from a study of T cells expressing NK-cell markers. CDR1 and CDR2 from the germline V gene are WSHSY and SAAADI. The CDR3 totals 13 residues. TCRdb reprocessed the 5' RACE reads; each CDR3 protein has one entry and no DNA is given. The sample totals about 260,000 distinct CDR3 sequences; its top ten clones hold about 4%. The rearrangement uses TRBV10-2 and TRBJ1-6. This TCR was recovered from a woman between 18 and 70 years old in good health. Sequencing was carried out using blood T cells: a sorted CD56 or NKG2C T cell subset, CD4+ or CD8+ T cells, or bulk PBMC T cells (not recorded which). The CDR3: CASRPGGNSPLHF.